The T cell receptor beta chain under discussion was sequenced for a study of siplizumab effects on memory and regulatory T cells. Findings and caveats of the study: Both greater diversity than memory cells and a major contribution to the alloresponse seemed to characterize naive T cells. Sequences below about 10^-5 frequency were poorly captured, and few alloreactive clones mapped to unstimulated subsets. Only a minority of proliferating CD4+ or CD8+ clones had an assignable naive or memory phenotype, with roughly 75-96% lacking one.

To note about this clone: The antigen remains undetermined.

The germline CDR1 and CDR2 sequences are MNHEY and SVGAGI. V lost 0 bases to trimming and J lost 8 bases, with 13 bases between them. This CDR3 contains 15 residues. Each sample had around 9.1 x 10^4 TCR templates assayed. Sequencing was performed with immunoSEQ multiplex PCR; in TCRdb, only in-frame clones are kept and a portion is missing. The table has some 100,000 clones, 92% seen once. The clonotype originates from a human donor in good health. This sequence joins TRBV6-5 and TRBJ1-4; D uncertain. Sequencing input: Tregs sorted from blood. The CDR3 sequence: CASSYSGRWQEKLFF. The DNA of the CDR3 is TGTGCCAGCAGTTACTCTGGGAGGTGGCAGGAAAAACTGTTTTTT.